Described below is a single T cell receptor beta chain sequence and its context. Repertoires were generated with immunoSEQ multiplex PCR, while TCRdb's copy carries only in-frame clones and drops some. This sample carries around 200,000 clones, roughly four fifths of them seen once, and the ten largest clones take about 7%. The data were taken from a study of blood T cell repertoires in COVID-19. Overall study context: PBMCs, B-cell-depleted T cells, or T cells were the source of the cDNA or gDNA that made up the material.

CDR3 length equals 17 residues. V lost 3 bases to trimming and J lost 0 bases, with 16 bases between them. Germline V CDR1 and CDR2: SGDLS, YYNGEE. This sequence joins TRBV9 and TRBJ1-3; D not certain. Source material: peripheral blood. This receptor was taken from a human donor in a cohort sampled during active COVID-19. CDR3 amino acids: CASSARERLDSGNTIYF. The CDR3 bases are TGTGCCAGCAGCGCGAGGGAGCGGCTGGACTCTGGAAACACCATATATTTT.